This T cell receptor (beta chain) was identified during a study of OX40 agonist ivuxolimab in advanced cancers. Study-wide background: Administration of intravenous ivuxolimab to patients occurred every 2 weeks at 0.01 to 10 mg/kg. A diagnosis of hepatocellular carcinoma, melanoma, renal cell or head and neck cancer was present in dose-escalation patients.

The assay was immunoSEQ multiplex PCR, and TCRdb's table has in-frame clones only and misses some. In the table there are about 50,000 clones, over 80% of which are singletons. CDR3 length: 14 amino acids. Per germline, CDR1 SEHNR and CDR2 FQNEAQ (reference sequence). V lost 4 bases and J lost 0, with 10 bases in between. This sequence joins TRBV7-9 and TRBJ2-7; no definite D call. The TCR was taken from an adult with an advanced solid tumor such as melanoma, head and neck, liver or kidney cancer. The sequences come from CD4+ or CD8+ T cells sorted from blood, collected in a trial of the OX40 agonist ivuxolimab. CDR3 DNA: TGTGCCAGCAGCTCGTCAGCCAGCTCCTACGAGCAGTACTTC. The encoded protein is CASSSSASSYEQYF.